The 4 T cell receptor beta chains reported below all come from one sample, sequenced in a study of blood T cell repertoires in COVID-19. TCRdb's table, derived via immunoSEQ multiplex PCR, lists solely in-frame clones and lacks some. The sample lists about 53,000 clones; approximately 80% were seen once. Sequencing was done on a sample of peripheral blood. These receptors originate from a woman older than 75 with COVID-19, enrolled during active disease.

The V call is TRBV15, the J call TRBJ1-2; D is unresolved. Germline CDR1 reads LNHNV; CDR2 reads YYDKDF (reference sequence). The V end was cut by 0 bases, the J end by 8 bases, with 16 bases between. The CDR3 is made up of 15 amino acids. The CDR3 here is CATSRDKAPADGYTF. The CDR3, as DNA: TGTGCCACCAGCAGAGATAAAGCGCCAGCTGACGGCTACACCTTC.

V usage is TRBV29-1 and J usage is TRBJ1-1, with 7 bases identical to TRBD1. This CDR3 spans 13 amino acids. Germline CDR1 reads SQVTM; CDR2 reads ANQGSEA. J was trimmed by 0 bases and V by 6 bases; bases with no gene match: 4. The CDR3: CSVATGMNTEAFF. CDR3 in DNA: TGCAGCGTAGCGACAGGGATGAACACTGAAGCTTTCTTT.

V gene TRBV19 combines with J gene TRBJ2-1; 7 nucleotides line up with TRBD1. Germline V CDR1 and CDR2: LNHDA, SQIVND (reference sequence). The CDR3 runs 13 residues. Unmatched junction bases numbered 8, after V lost 6 bases and J lost 9 bases. The CDR3 loop is CASRKYRDSEQFF. CDR3 DNA sequence: TGTGCCAGTAGGAAATACAGGGACAGTGAGCAGTTCTTC.

CDR3 sequence (DNA): TGCAGCGTTCTTCCGACAGATACGCAGTATTTT. This codes for CSVLPTDTQYF. The genes are TRBV29-1 and TRBJ2-3, with unresolved D. This CDR3 is 11 amino acids long. CDR1 and CDR2 from the germline V gene are SQVTM and ANQGSEA. V was pared by 5 bases and J by 3 bases, with 6 bases between.